In its sample, the clone carrying this T cell receptor beta chain was seen once. This sample is drawn from a study of blood T cell repertoires in COVID-19. TCRdb keeps only in-frame clones here, not all; method: immunoSEQ multiplex PCR. Here the sample spans approximately 240,000 clones, approximately 80% being singletons. V lost 8 bases, J lost 7 bases, and 11 bases stayed unmatched. This CDR3 is 14 amino acids long. The germline V gene has CDR1 LNHDA and CDR2 SQIVND (reference sequence). The chain links TRBV19 to TRBJ1-2; TRBD1 aligns across 9 bases. The sequenced material came from peripheral blood. This TCR came from a middle-aged woman who had recovered from COVID-19. For the CDR3, the DNA is TGTGCCAGTGGGGAGACAGGGGGGTCCTCTGGCTACACCTTC. It specifies CASGETGGSSGYTF.